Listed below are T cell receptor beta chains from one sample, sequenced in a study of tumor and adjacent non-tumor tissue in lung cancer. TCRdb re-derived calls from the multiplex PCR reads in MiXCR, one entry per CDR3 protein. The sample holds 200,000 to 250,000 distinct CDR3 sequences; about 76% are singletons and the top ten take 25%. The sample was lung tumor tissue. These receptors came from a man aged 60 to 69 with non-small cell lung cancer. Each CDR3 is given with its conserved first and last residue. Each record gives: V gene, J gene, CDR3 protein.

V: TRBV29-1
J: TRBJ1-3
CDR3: CSVQSSQGSGNTVYF

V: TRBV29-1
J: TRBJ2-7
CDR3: CIVEDRGREEGEQYF

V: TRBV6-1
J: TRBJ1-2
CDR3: CTSSELWVSDGYTF

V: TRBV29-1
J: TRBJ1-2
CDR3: CSVDPGLSYGYTF

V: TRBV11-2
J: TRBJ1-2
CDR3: CASSPTVGYCYTF

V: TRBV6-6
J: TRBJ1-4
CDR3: CASRTPGSPNEKLFF

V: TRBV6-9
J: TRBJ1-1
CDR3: CASSFRDRRTMNTEAFF

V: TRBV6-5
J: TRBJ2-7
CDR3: CNSGNGGVTPYEQYF

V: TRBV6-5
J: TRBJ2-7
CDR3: CAISCTAKGYEQYF

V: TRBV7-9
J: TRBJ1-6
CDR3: CASSLDNSLLHF

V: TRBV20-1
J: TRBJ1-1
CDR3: CSARLGTNTEAFF

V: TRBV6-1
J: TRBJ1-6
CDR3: CASSESQPPSPIHF

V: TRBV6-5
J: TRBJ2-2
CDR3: CDSSYRAAYTGELFF

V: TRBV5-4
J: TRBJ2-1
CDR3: CSSSFIAGPNNEQSF

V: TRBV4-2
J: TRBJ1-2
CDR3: CASNQFAGTGGRYGYTF

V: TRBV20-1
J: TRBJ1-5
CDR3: CSTNIEQGSQPQHF

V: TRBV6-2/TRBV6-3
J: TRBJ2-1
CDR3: CASSYSHEQFF

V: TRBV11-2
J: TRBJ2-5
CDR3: CLSSSTMGGQKETQYF

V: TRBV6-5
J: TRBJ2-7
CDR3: CTSRTPGLGNEQYF

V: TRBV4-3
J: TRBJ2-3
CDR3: CASSHDRAGTTVTQYF

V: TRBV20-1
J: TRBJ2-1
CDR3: CSARDRATRLAGWPDIRNEQFF

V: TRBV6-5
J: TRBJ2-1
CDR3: CTSSFRGGPSEQFF

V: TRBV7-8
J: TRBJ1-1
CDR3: CASILVGGFSNEAFF

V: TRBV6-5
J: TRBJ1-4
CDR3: CASSSPRGDQGEKLFF

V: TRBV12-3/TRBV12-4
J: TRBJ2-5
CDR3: CASRRGQEETQYF

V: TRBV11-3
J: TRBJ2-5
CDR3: CASSSHQEIQYF

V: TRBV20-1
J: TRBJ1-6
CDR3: CSARGQAQTLRSPLHF

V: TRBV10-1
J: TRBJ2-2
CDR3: CVSSERGQTNTGELFF

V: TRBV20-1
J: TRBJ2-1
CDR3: CSAREGRVPYDEQFF

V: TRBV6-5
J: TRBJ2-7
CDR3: CASGNGGVTRYEQYF

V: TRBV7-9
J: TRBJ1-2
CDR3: CASSLEQGVSYGYTF

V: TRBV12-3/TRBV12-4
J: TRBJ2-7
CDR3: CTSSRDRRYEQYF

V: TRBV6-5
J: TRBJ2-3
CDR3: CANSSGQGRGRDTQYF

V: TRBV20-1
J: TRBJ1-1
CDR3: CSADRDRMNTEAFF

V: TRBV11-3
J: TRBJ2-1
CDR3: CASSLTIRTRNEQFF

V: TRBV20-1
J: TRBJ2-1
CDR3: CSVRNRVDEKFF

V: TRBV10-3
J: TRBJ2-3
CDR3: CAISERGSTDTQYF

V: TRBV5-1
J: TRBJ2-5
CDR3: CASSLGAGESTQYF

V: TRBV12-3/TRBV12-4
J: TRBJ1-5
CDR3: CASSYRIGNQPQHF

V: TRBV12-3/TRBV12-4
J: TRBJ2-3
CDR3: CACSFLAKRTDTQYF

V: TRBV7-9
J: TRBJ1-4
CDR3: CAINLRSTNEKLFF

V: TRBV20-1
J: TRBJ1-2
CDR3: CSARRGDGLRNYGYTF

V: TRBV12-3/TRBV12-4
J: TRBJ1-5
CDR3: CASSFSGGQPHHF

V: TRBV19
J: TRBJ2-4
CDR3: CASSIPFNSGRDVQYF

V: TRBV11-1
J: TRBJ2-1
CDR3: CASSATSRRRYEQFF

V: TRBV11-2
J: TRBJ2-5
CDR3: CASSLIWTVAETQYF

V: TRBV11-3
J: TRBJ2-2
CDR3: CASSSPALQITGELLF

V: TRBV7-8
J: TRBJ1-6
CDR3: CASSMTGGGIVPLHF

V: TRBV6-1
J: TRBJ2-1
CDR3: CASRTGGKHGF

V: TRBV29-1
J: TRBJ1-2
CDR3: CSYDRQGTISNYGYTF

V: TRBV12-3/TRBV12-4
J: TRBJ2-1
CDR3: CASSTNTGLGGF

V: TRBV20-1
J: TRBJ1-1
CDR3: CSASDDPRTEAFF

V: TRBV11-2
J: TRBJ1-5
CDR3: CASNLGQGNQPQHF

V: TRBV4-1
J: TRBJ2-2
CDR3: CASSTRADYKTWELFF